This TCR beta chain came from a study of T-cell memory formation after mild COVID-19. Trimming shortened V by 0 bases and J by 2 bases, and 9 bases separated the two germline ends. The CDR3 extends over 14 amino acids. CDR1 and CDR2 from the germline V gene are SGHRS and YFSETQ. Study results and caveats: Specificity for SARS-CoV-2 was not confirmed among the second-wave clones peaking on day 37. Contracting clones localized mainly to CM and EM when CD4+ and mainly to EMRA when CD8+.

The sample holds a few counts of this clonotype. Antigen unknown. The 5'RACE method, run with constant-segment primers, produced TCR alpha and TCR beta cDNA libraries (carrying sample barcodes and UMIs). TCRdb called the 5' RACE reads again in MiXCR, with one record for every CDR3 protein. The repertoire has roughly 250,000 distinct CDR3 sequences, around 15% of them found once; the top ten carry roughly 3.6%. The receptor's source is a young man who had mild COVID-19 (a few samples of this study predate the infection). Cell type and time point are not known. The sample consisted of PBMCs or a T cell subset sorted from them (not recorded which). This chain uses TRBV5-1 with TRBJ2-7; no firm D call. CDR3 sequence (DNA): TGCGCCAGCAGCTTGGAGGCAGCCACCTACGAGCAGTACTTC. Amino acid sequence: CASSLEAATYEQYF.